These 23 T cell receptor beta chains originate from one sample sequenced in a study of cytomegalovirus exposure and HLA in healthy donors. Vbeta (60) and Jbeta (13) primers were used in the PCR. Generated by immunoSEQ multiplex PCR, the TCRdb table keeps only in-frame clones and is missing some. The data hold roughly 120,000 clones, with 80% observed a single time. Sequenced input: PBMCs. The origin of the receptors is a female donor in good health and CMV-seropositive.

This clone occurred a few times. This chain uses TRBV6-6 with TRBJ1-2; 7 nucleotides agree with TRBD1. J was trimmed by 8 bases and V by 2 bases; bases with no gene match: 8. The length of the CDR3 is 14 residues. CDR1 MNHNY and CDR2 SVGAGI come from the germline V gene (reference sequence). CDR3 loop: CASSYIDREDGYTF. Written as DNA, the CDR3 is TGTGCCAGCAGTTACATCGACAGGGAAGACGGCTACACCTTC.

The chain has TRBV19 and TRBJ1-2; 7 bases line up with TRBD1. The trim removed 9 bases at V and 8 bases at J, leaving 15 bases unmatched. This CDR3 region has 14 residues. Germline V gene lookup returns CDR1 LNHDA and CDR2 SQIVND (reference sequence). CDR3 residues: CASRYAGTAKGYTF. The CDR3 coding sequence is TGTGCCAGCAGATACGCCGGGACAGCAAAAGGCTACACCTTC.

The chain links TRBV4-3 to TRBJ2-5; 8 nucleotides match TRBD2. With V trimmed by 1 base and J by 1 base, 5 bases remained unmatched. CDR3 length equals 16 residues. In germline, CDR1 is LGHNA, CDR2 YSLEER. CDR3 loop: CASSQVYGGGQETQYF. The CDR3 nucleotides are TGCGCCAGCAGCCAAGTTTACGGGGGGGGCCAAGAGACCCAGTACTTC.

The chain uses TRBV5-1 and TRBJ2-3, with 12 bases matching TRBD2. The germline gives CDR1 SGHRS, CDR2 YFSETQ. The CDR3 extends over 16 amino acids. Unmatched junction bases numbered 8, after V lost 4 bases and J lost 5 bases. CDR3 residues: CASSISSGGALDTQYF. CDR3 nucleotide sequence: TGCGCCAGCAGCATCTCTAGCGGGGGGGCCTTAGATACGCAGTATTTT.

The chain joins TRBV28 to TRBJ1-5; weak D call: TRBD1 (5 bases). The length of the CDR3 is 13 residues. V was trimmed by 4 bases and J by 3 bases, leaving 7 bases between them. Germline V gene sequence: CDR1 MDHEN, CDR2 SYDVKM. The CDR3 spells CASSWGDNQPQHF. As DNA, the CDR3 is TGTGCCAGCAGTTGGGGGGACAATCAGCCCCAGCATTTT.

The V and J genes are TRBV9 and TRBJ2-1, with TRBD2 identical over 7 bases. Germline-derived CDR1 and CDR2 are SGDLS and YYNGEE. This CDR3 has 16 amino acids. Germline trimming cut 0 bases from V and 0 bases from J; bases unmatched to any gene: 3. CDR3 nucleotide sequence: TGTGCCAGCAGCGTAGGAGCTAGCGGCTCCTACAATGAGCAGTTCTTC. It encodes CASSVGASGSYNEQFF. The variable domain in full, completed from reference TRBV9 and TRBJ2-1, reads DSGVTQTPKHLITATGQRVTLRCSPRSGDLSVYWYQQSLDQGLQFLIQYYNGEERAKGNILERFSAQQFPDLHSELNLSSLELGDSALYFCASSVGASGSYNEQFFGPGTRLTVL.

The chain carries TRBV7-9 and TRBJ2-7; 7 bases are a match to TRBD1. From germline, CDR1 is SEHNR and CDR2 FQNEAQ (reference sequence). Unmatched junction bases numbered 5, after V lost 1 base and J lost 2 bases. The CDR3 spans 15 residues. CDR3 loop: CASSLGGQPTYEQYF. The CDR3 coding sequence is TGTGCCAGCAGCTTAGGGGGACAGCCAACCTACGAGCAGTACTTC.

The rearrangement links TRBV19 to TRBJ1-5; a possible D gene is TRBD1 (6 bases). Trimming left V 3 bases short and J 4 bases short, with 19 bases between. Germline V gives CDR1 LNHDA, CDR2 SQIVND (reference sequence). This CDR3 region has 17 residues. For the CDR3, the DNA is TGTGCCAGTAGTATGAGGGTTGGGACATATCTGAATCAGCCCCAGCATTTT. Amino acids: CASSMRVGTYLNQPQHF.

This chain joins TRBV19 and TRBJ2-1; 10 nucleotides align to TRBD2. Looked up from germline, CDR1 is LNHDA and CDR2 is SQIVND (reference sequence). Trimming took 2 bases from V and 7 from J; bases not matched to a gene: 5. There are 15 residues in the CDR3. CDR3 coding DNA: TGTGCCAGTAGTATACAGCGGGGGGGCCGAAATGAGCAGTTCTTC. This translates into CASSIQRGGRNEQFF.

The chain is built from TRBV14 and TRBJ2-3, with 13 bases matching TRBD2. CDR1 SGHDN and CDR2 FVKESK come from the germline V gene. This CDR3 spans 15 amino acids. Germline trimming cut 4 bases from V and 6 bases from J; bases unmatched to any gene: 4. The CDR3 region has the DNA TGTGCCAGCAGCCGGTCACTAGCGGGGGGGGATACGCAGTATTTT. This sequence encodes CASSRSLAGGDTQYF.

This clone was detected once. CDR3 sequence reads: CASSAQAQGNEQYF. CDR3 in DNA: TGTGCCAGCAGTGCCCAAGCACAGGGGAACGAGCAGTACTTC. The chain employs TRBV2 and TRBJ2-7; 7 bases are a match to TRBD1. Germline CDR1 reads SNHLY; CDR2 reads FYNNEI. This CDR3 has 14 residues. V dropped 4 bases and J dropped 5; count of bases not matched to a gene: 8.

CDR3 DNA sequence: TGTGCCAGCAGCTTAGGCGTGATCGGGGCCAACGTCCTGACTTTC. Translating it yields CASSLGVIGANVLTF. The chain uses TRBV7-6 and TRBJ2-6; D is ambiguous. This CDR3 region has 15 residues. Trimming stripped 1 base from V and 4 bases from J, with 8 bases between. Germline V gene sequence: CDR1 SGHVS, CDR2 FNYEAQ.

The V gene is TRBV30, the J gene TRBJ2-5, with D tentatively TRBD1 (6 bases). The DNA end is more similar to TRBJ2-7, so the J call may be wrong. Germline values: CDR1 GTSNPN, CDR2 SVGIG (reference sequence). This CDR3 region has 13 residues. CDR3 DNA sequence: TGTGCCTGGAGTATTACAGGGAGCAACGAGCAGTACTTC. This codes for CAWSITGSNEQYF.

The chain employs TRBV2 and TRBJ2-5, with D perhaps matching TRBD1 (5 bases). Judging by the DNA end, TRBJ2-7 fits better; the J call may be wrong. This CDR3 region has 12 residues. The germline CDR1 and CDR2 sequences are SNHLY and FYNNEI. CDR3 protein: CASLRQPYEQYF. CDR3 DNA: TGTGCCAGCCTGAGACAGCCCTACGAGCAGTACTTC.

This clone was seen a single time. The chain uses TRBV28 and TRBJ2-2; 7 bases line up with TRBD1. V was pared by 7 bases and J by 1 base, with 6 bases of the junction left unmatched. The CDR3 is 15 residues long. The germline V gene encodes CDR1 MDHEN and CDR2 SYDVKM. The CDR3: CASNLDRMNTGELFF. The DNA for the CDR3 is TGTGCCAGCAACCTGGACAGGATGAACACCGGGGAGCTGTTTTTT.

The CDR3 is CASSTARTAGNTIYF. Here the CDR3 DNA reads TGTGCCAGTAGTACCGCCCGGACAGCCGGAAACACCATATATTTT. The chain is built from TRBV19 and TRBJ1-3; TRBD1 might be the D (6 bases). Trimming took off 4 bases at V and 4 bases at J, with 14 bases between the two ends. The CDR3 sequence is 15 residues long. Germline CDR1 reads LNHDA; CDR2 reads SQIVND (reference sequence). The complete variable domain, with remaining parts taken from reference TRBV19 and TRBJ1-3, reads DGGITQSPKYLFRKEGQNVTLSCEQNLNHDAMYWYRQDPGQGLRLIYYSQIVNDFQKGDIAEGYSVSREKKESFPLTVTSAQKNPTAFYLCASSTARTAGNTIYFGEGSWLTVV.

The gene calls are TRBV29-1 and TRBJ2-6; D possibly corresponds to TRBD1 (6 bases). CDR1 and CDR2 from the germline V gene are SQVTM and ANQGSEA. The CDR3 contains 19 residues. Trimming took 4 bases from V and 0 from J, leaving 22 bases between them. CDR3 region: CSVGGAADRGGSGANVLTF. The CDR3 nucleotides read TGCAGCGTTGGGGGCGCAGCGGACAGAGGAGGCTCTGGGGCCAACGTCCTGACTTTC.

On this clone: This CDR3 is also generated by other DNA sequences in the sample. The chain recombines TRBV5-1 with TRBJ1-5; a possible D gene is TRBD1 (6 bases). The CDR3 extends over 14 amino acids. CDR1 SGHRS and CDR2 YFSETQ come from the germline V gene. Between the trimmed V and J ends, which lost 0 bases and 7 bases, there was a span of 11 bases. The CDR3 loop is CASSLEGGNQPQHF. In DNA, the CDR3 is TGCGCCAGCAGCTTGGAGGGGGGGAACCAGCCCCAGCATTTT.

V is TRBV4-1 and J is TRBJ2-5; 9 bases agree with TRBD1. This CDR3 contains 15 residues. The V gene's germline CDR1 is MGHRA and CDR2 YSYEKL. V lost 4 bases, J lost 4 bases, and 7 bases stayed unmatched. The CDR3 coding sequence is TGCGCCAGCAGCCTTGGGACAGGGAGGAGAGAGACCCAGTACTTC. This sequence encodes CASSLGTGRRETQYF.

The chain uses TRBV7-6 and TRBJ2-5, with unresolved D. The CDR3 has 12 amino acids. Germline V gene lookup returns CDR1 SGHVS and CDR2 FNYEAQ. V lost 3 bases and J 5 bases, leaving 7 bases between the germline ends. The CDR3 here is CASSFGRETQYF. CDR3 in DNA: TGTGCCAGCAGCTTCGGTCGTGAGACCCAGTACTTC.

J is TRBJ1-1 and V is TRBV6-1; D gene uncertain. Germline-derived CDR1 and CDR2 are MNHNS and SASEGT. CDR3 length equals 13 residues. The V end lost 2 bases, the J end lost 1 base, and 5 bases lay between the germline ends. The CDR3 DNA reads as TGTGCCAGCAGTGAAATGGCGAACACTGAAGCTTTCTTT. Amino acids: CASSEMANTEAFF.

The chain is built from TRBV10-3 and TRBJ2-7, with D perhaps TRBD2 (7 bases). This CDR3 is 14 amino acids long. Germline lookup yields CDR1 ENHRY and CDR2 SYGVKD. V gave up 3 bases and J gave up 2 bases, with 11 bases separating them. Here the CDR3 reads CAISEGGGAYEQYF. In DNA form, the CDR3 reads TGTGCCATCAGTGAAGGGGGGGGAGCCTACGAGCAGTACTTC.

This sequence joins TRBV25-1 and TRBJ2-2; no clear D. The germline CDR1 and CDR2 sequences are MGHDK and SYGVNS. The V end was cut by 2 bases, the J end by 5 bases, with 12 bases between. This CDR3 has 15 amino acids. CDR3 loop: CASSELAPGTGELFF. The CDR3, as DNA: TGTGCCAGCAGTGAACTGGCCCCCGGGACCGGGGAGCTGTTTTTT.